Listed below are T cell receptor beta chains from one sample, sequenced in a study of tissue T cells after allogeneic stem cell transplantation. The data were produced by immunoSEQ multiplex PCR, yet TCRdb's version contains in-frame clones alone and is incomplete. The table shows about 3,500 clones, with roughly 70% occurring only once. The sample here was left colon tissue, taken at autopsy. Source of these receptors: a male patient aged 60 or older with steroid-refractory graft-versus-host disease after an allogeneic stem cell transplant. Some of these T cells may belong to the graft donor. Both conserved end residues are part of each CDR3.

v_gene,j_gene,CDR3aa
TRBV27,TRBJ2-3,CASSSERLARTDTQYF
TRBV7-3,TRBJ2-3,CASSLIAGTPDTQYF
TRBV30,TRBJ1-3,CAWSVREGNTIYF
TRBV7-9,TRBJ1-5,CASSLDISRGDQPQHF
TRBV19,TRBJ2-2,CASIVRSGAGELFF
TRBV3-1/TRBV3-2,TRBJ1-5,CASSLTGWNQPQHF
TRBV4-3,TRBJ1-4,CASSPQTGSNEKLFF
TRBV30,TRBJ2-5,CAWSVVGRAVGTQYF
TRBV12-3/TRBV12-4,TRBJ2-1,CASSTNYNEQFF
TRBV7-3,TRBJ2-5,CASSLGSGGAPQYF
TRBV4-3,TRBJ1-2,CASSQGRQEYGYTF
TRBV27,TRBJ2-1,CASSEDRGIRGPRTYNEQFF
TRBV27,TRBJ2-3,CASSFFAGGSTDTQYF
TRBV7-2,TRBJ2-7,CASSSYYEQYF
TRBV6-1,TRBJ1-1,CASSEGQEMNTEAFF
TRBV7-6,TRBJ2-7,CASSDGQGLYEQYF
TRBV9,TRBJ1-3,CASSARSEGVGNTIYF
TRBV19,TRBJ1-6,CASSPPGQALSYNSPLHF